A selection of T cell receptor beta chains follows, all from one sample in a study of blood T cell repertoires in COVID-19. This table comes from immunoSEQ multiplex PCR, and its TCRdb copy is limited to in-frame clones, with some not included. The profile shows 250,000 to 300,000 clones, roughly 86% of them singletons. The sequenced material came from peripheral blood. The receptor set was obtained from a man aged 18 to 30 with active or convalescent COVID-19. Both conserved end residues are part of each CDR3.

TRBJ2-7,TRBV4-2,CASSQVYGTFYEQYF
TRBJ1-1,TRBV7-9,CASRPQAPGGPTEAFF
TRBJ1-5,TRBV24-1,CATSSRVSPGDNQPQHF
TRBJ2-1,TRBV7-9,CASSPGGNEQFF
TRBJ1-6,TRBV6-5,CASSPRDRGVPLHF
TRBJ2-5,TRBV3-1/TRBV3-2,CASTLGAQETQYF
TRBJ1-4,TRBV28,CASSLRTLLFF
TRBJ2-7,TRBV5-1,CASHRTGENYEQYF
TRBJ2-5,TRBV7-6,CASSLGWGGETQYF
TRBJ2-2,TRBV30,CAWTGRRGNTGELFF
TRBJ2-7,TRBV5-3,CARGNPGQGPYEQYF
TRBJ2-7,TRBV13,CASSISAGGPDEQYF
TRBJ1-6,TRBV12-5,CASGLVRGDRESDWFSPLHF
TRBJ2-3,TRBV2,CASTRVAGSTDTQYF
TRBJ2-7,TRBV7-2,CASSVSGTAYHEQYF
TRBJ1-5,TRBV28,CASSLDSGQPQHF
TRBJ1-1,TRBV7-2,CASGQRETEAFF
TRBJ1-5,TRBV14,CASSQQAPRRVLQPQHF
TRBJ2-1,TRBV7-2,CASSLVLAGAINEQFF